A single sample gave rise to the 24 T cell receptor beta chains below, sequenced in a study of PD-L1 blockade in urothelial cancer. The data were produced by immunoSEQ multiplex PCR, yet TCRdb's version contains in-frame clones alone and is incomplete. The sample has approximately 46,000 clones, 70% to 85% seen once. The sequencing used PBMCs, collected around atezolizumab (anti-PD-L1) treatment. These TCRs come from a man aged 65-85 years with urothelial cancer.

The chain recombines TRBV6-1 with TRBJ1-2; D uncertain. Per germline, CDR1 MNHNS and CDR2 SASEGT. The CDR3 sequence is 12 residues long. V was cut by 2 bases and J by 7 bases, with 8 bases left in between. The CDR3 DNA sequence: TGTGCCAGCAGTGAAAGGGAGGGTGGCTACACCTTC. Its translation: CASSEREGGYTF.

This clone was observed once. The chain employs TRBV5-1 and TRBJ2-7, with D perhaps matching TRBD1 (5 bases). This CDR3 comprises 13 residues. Germline CDR1 is SGHRS and CDR2 is YFSETQ. V gave up 3 bases and J gave up 6 bases, with 13 bases separating them. CDR3 protein: CASSSADNREQYF. The CDR3 DNA follows: TGCGCCAGCAGCTCGGCGGACAATCGCGAGCAGTACTTC.

The genes are TRBV4-3 and TRBJ2-3; 9 bases fit TRBD2. The CDR3 is 20 amino acids. V trimming: 0 bases; J trimming: 0 bases; junction bases outside the gene matches: 13. Germline CDR1 is LGHNA and CDR2 is YSLEER. CDR3 sequence reads: CASSQDFSPSGTSSTDTQYF. The DNA for the CDR3 is TGCGCCAGCAGCCAAGATTTCTCCCCTAGCGGGACGTCGAGCACAGATACGCAGTATTTT.

The CDR3 sequence is CASSLAYSYEQYF. CDR3 nucleotide sequence: TGTGCCAGCAGCTTAGCGTACTCCTACGAGCAGTACTTC. V usage is TRBV7-2 and J usage is TRBJ2-7, with D unclear. CDR3 length: 13 amino acids. Germline CDR1 reads SGHTA; CDR2 reads FQGNSA. V lost 0 bases and J lost 0, with 3 bases in between.

The rearrangement joins TRBV5-6 to TRBJ2-1; D unclear. Per the germline V gene, CDR1 is SGHDT and CDR2 is YYEEEE. Trimming left V 0 bases short and J 6 bases short, with 4 bases between. This CDR3 has 12 amino acids. The CDR3 protein is CASSLASNEQFF. CDR3 nucleotides: TGTGCCAGCAGCTTGGCCAGCAATGAGCAGTTCTTC. The whole variable domain, remainder taken from reference TRBV5-6 and TRBJ2-1, is DAGVTQSPTHLIKTRGQQVTLRCSPKSGHDTVSWYQQALGQGPQFIFQYYEEEERQRGNFPDRFSGHQFPNYSSELNVNALLLGDSALYLCASSLASNEQFFGPGTRLTVL.

The V and J genes are TRBV29-1 and TRBJ2-1; perhaps TRBD2 as D (5 bases). The V gene's germline CDR1 is SQVTM and CDR2 ANQGSEA. V was cut by 0 bases and J by 5 bases, with 14 bases left in between. This CDR3 is built from 15 residues. CDR3 nucleotide sequence: TGCAGCGTTGAAGAAGAGGGTGGGGTTCACAATGAGCAGTTCTTC. Translation: CSVEEEGGVHNEQFF.

The chain carries TRBV11-1 and TRBJ2-7; 7 bases align to TRBD1. Trimming took 4 bases from V and 0 from J; bases not matched to a gene: 6. Looked up from germline, CDR1 is SGHAT and CDR2 is FQDESV (reference sequence). The CDR3 extends over 15 amino acids. The chain's CDR3 is CASSSGQLSSYEQYF. The CDR3 DNA sequence: TGTGCCAGCAGCTCGGGACAGCTTAGCTCCTACGAGCAGTACTTC. The complete variable domain, with remaining parts taken from reference TRBV11-1 and TRBJ2-7, reads EAEVAQSPRYKITEKSQAVAFWCDPISGHATLYWYRQILGQGPELLVQFQDESVVDDSQLPKDRFSAERLKGVDSTLKIQPAELGDSAMYLCASSSGQLSSYEQYFGPGTRLTVT.

CDR3 nucleotides: TGTGCCACCAGCAAATCAACAGGGCCTCGCGGGGAGCTGTTTTTT. Translated: CATSKSTGPRGELFF. The chain combines TRBV28 with TRBJ2-2, with a weak D call TRBD1 (6 bases). CDR3 length: 15 amino acids. Trimming took off 10 bases at V and 7 bases at J, with 22 bases between the two ends. Germline values: CDR1 MDHEN, CDR2 SYDVKM.

The V call is TRBV4-3, the J call TRBJ2-1, with 7 bases aligning to TRBD2. The germline CDR1 and CDR2 sequences are LGHNA and YSLEER. This CDR3 is 14 amino acids long. V shed 0 bases and J 7 bases; nucleotides not matched to a gene: 3. The CDR3 coding sequence is TGCGCCAGCAGCCAAGAGGGAGCGGGGAATGAGCAGTTCTTC. Translation gives CASSQEGAGNEQFF.

The J gene is TRBJ2-7, the V gene TRBV5-1; 7 nucleotides match TRBD1. The junction had 10 bases not matched to a gene; V was cut back by 6 bases and J by 4 bases. The CDR3 contains 14 residues. Germline CDR1 reads SGHRS; CDR2 reads YFSETQ. CDR3 bases: TGCGCCAGCAACCCCTGGGGGACAGCGTACGAGCAGTACTTC. Residues: CASNPWGTAYEQYF. Combining the CDR3 with reference TRBV5-1 and TRBJ2-7 gives the whole variable domain KAGVTQTPRYLIKTRGQQVTLSCSPISGHRSVSWYQQTPGQGLQFLFEYFSETQRNKGNFPGRFSGRQFSNSRSEMNVSTLELGDSALYLCASNPWGTAYEQYFGPGTRLTVT.

This chain connects TRBV15 to TRBJ2-1, with D unresolved. The CDR3 is 16 amino acids. Looked up from germline, CDR1 is LNHNV and CDR2 is YYDKDF (reference sequence). Trimming pared 5 bases from V and 8 bases from J, leaving 22 bases between. CDR3 in amino acids: CATSPTRGHQADEQFF. The CDR3 coding sequence is TGTGCCACCAGCCCAACAAGAGGTCATCAAGCAGATGAGCAGTTCTTC.

The chain carries TRBV5-6 and TRBJ1-2, with D unresolved. Germline assignment: CDR1 SGHDT and CDR2 YYEEEE. Trimming took off 1 base at V and 4 bases at J, with 11 bases between the two ends. The CDR3 runs 14 residues. The CDR3 DNA sequence: TGTGCCAGCAGCTTGACGGGTACGGTCTATGGCTACACCTTC. It specifies CASSLTGTVYGYTF.

V usage is TRBV19 and J usage is TRBJ2-2; 8 bases are a match to TRBD1. The V gene's germline CDR1 is LNHDA and CDR2 SQIVND (reference sequence). This CDR3 contains 15 residues. V gave up 5 bases and J gave up 4 bases; unmatched junction bases: 6. CDR3 residues: CASSDRGESTGELFF. CDR3 bases: TGTGCCAGTAGTGACAGGGGTGAAAGCACCGGGGAGCTGTTTTTT.

This sequence joins TRBV20-1 and TRBJ2-3; D might be TRBD1 (5 bases). The V gene's germline CDR1 is DFQATT and CDR2 SNEGSKA (reference sequence). The CDR3 runs 11 residues. Trimming removed 5 bases at V and 5 bases at J, with 8 bases between. CDR3 residues: CSAPREDTQYF. In DNA form, the CDR3 reads TGCAGTGCTCCCAGGGAAGATACGCAGTATTTT.

The CDR3 DNA is TGCGCCAGCAGTCCCGCCAAAGGACTAGCGATCAACAATGAGCAGTTCTTC. It translates to CASSPAKGLAINNEQFF. The chain employs TRBV4-1 and TRBJ2-1; 9 bases are shared with TRBD2. The ends lost 6 bases at V and 5 bases at J; junction bases unmatched: 14. Looked up from germline, CDR1 is MGHRA and CDR2 is YSYEKL. This CDR3 has 17 residues.

This clone has only a few counts. This chain connects TRBV9 to TRBJ2-1; TRBD2 matches at 15 bases. Germline-derived CDR1 and CDR2 are SGDLS and YYNGEE. The length of the CDR3 is 18 residues. V lost 2 bases, J lost 6 bases, and 9 bases stayed unmatched. The CDR3 is CASSVGTSGRRVGNEQFF. CDR3 DNA sequence: TGTGCCAGCAGCGTCGGGACTAGCGGGAGGCGGGTAGGCAATGAGCAGTTCTTC.

V usage is TRBV9 and J usage is TRBJ2-7, with a possible D match to TRBD2 (5 bases). Trimming removed 2 bases from V and 0 bases from J, with 12 bases in between. The germline CDR1 and CDR2 sequences are SGDLS and YYNGEE. The CDR3 contains 15 residues. CDR3 in amino acids: CASSVSGTSSYEQYF. In DNA form, the CDR3 reads TGTGCCAGCAGCGTGAGCGGCACTAGCTCCTACGAGCAGTACTTC.

This chain links TRBV6-5 with TRBJ2-7; D unclear. The length of the CDR3 is 12 residues. Germline V gene data show CDR1 as MNHEY and CDR2 as SVGAGI. V lost 6 bases and J lost 4, with 10 bases in between. CDR3 residues: CASSRTRYEQYF. Here the CDR3 DNA reads TGTGCCAGCAGCCGTACCAGGTACGAGCAGTACTTC.

The CDR3 loop reads CASRERELQEQYF. The CDR3 nucleotides are TGTGCCAGCAGGGAGCGGGAGTTGCAGGAGCAGTACTTC. This rearrangement joins TRBV27 to TRBJ2-7, with 8 bases aligning to TRBD2. Trimming removed 6 bases from V and 7 bases from J; junction bases left unmatched: 8. This CDR3 has 13 residues. Per the germline V gene, CDR1 is MNHEY and CDR2 is SMNVEV (reference sequence).

The J gene is TRBJ2-1, the V gene TRBV4-3; maybe TRBD1 (6 bases). Trimming stripped 2 bases from V and 4 bases from J, with 12 bases between. CDR3 length: 15 residues. Per the germline V gene, CDR1 is LGHNA and CDR2 is YSLEER. The CDR3, as DNA: TGCGCCAGCAGCCAACTTCTACAGGGATACAATGAGCAGTTCTTC. Translated, it gives CASSQLLQGYNEQFF.

The chain carries TRBV12-5 and TRBJ2-1, with TRBD1 as a possible D gene (6 bases). Germline CDR1 and CDR2: LGHNT and FRNRAP. V shed 4 bases and J shed 6 bases, with 7 bases lying between them. This CDR3 is built from 12 residues. The DNA for the CDR3 is TGTGCTAGTGGTTCCAGGGGCAATGAGCAGTTCTTC. Translated: CASGSRGNEQFF.

V and J are TRBV7-2 and TRBJ2-7, with 9 bases that match TRBD1. The CDR3 consists of 14 residues. Per the germline V gene, CDR1 is SGHTA and CDR2 is FQGNSA. V shed 4 bases, J shed 6 bases, and the junction held 7 bases outside the gene matches. CDR3 in DNA: TGTGCCAGCAGCTACCCGACAGGGGGGTCCGAGCAGTACTTC. Protein sequence: CASSYPTGGSEQYF.

The CDR3 bases are TGTGCCAGCAGTTTAGGGGCTATACGATACAATGAGCAGTTCTTC. Protein product: CASSLGAIRYNEQFF. This chain uses TRBV27 with TRBJ2-1; perhaps TRBD1 as D (5 bases). Trimming pared 2 bases from V and 4 bases from J, leaving 12 bases between. The CDR3 spans 15 residues. Germline-derived CDR1 and CDR2 are MNHEY and SMNVEV (reference sequence).

The chain couples TRBV19 to TRBJ2-7; TRBD2 matches 12 bases. V lost 5 bases and J lost 3; bases outside the gene matches: 8. Per germline, CDR1 LNHDA and CDR2 SQIVND (reference sequence). The length of the CDR3 is 16 residues. Written as DNA, the CDR3 is TGTGCCAGTAGTGTCAGACTAGCGGGAGAGGACTACGAGCAGTACTTC. Translation: CASSVRLAGEDYEQYF.